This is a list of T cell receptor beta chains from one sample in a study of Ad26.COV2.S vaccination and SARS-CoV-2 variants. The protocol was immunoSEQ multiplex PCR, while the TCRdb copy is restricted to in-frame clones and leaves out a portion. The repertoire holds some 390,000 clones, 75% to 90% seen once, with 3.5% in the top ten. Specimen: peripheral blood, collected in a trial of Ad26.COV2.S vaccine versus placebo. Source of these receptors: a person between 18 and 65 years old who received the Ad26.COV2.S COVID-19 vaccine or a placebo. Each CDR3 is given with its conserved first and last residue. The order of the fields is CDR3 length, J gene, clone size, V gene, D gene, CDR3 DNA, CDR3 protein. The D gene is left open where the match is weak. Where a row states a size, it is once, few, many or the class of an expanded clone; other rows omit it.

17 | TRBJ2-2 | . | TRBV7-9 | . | TGTGCCAGCAGCCCAGCATGGGACTTCTCTTATCCCGGGGAGCTGTTTTTT | CASSPAWDFSYPGELFF
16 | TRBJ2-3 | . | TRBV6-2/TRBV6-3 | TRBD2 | TGTGCCAGCAGTCCGACTAGCGGGGGCACCCGAGATACGCAGTATTTT | CASSPTSGGTRDTQYF
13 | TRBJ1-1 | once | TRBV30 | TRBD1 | TGTGCCTGGAACAGGGGAAGTAACACTGAAGCTTTCTTT | CAWNRGSNTEAFF
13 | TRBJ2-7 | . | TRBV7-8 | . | TGTGCCAGCAGATCTCACCTGCGCTACGAGCAGTACTTC | CASRSHLRYEQYF
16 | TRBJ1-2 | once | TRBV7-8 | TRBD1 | TGTGCCAGCAGCTTAGCTGGGACAGGCGCACTCGATGGCTACACCTTC | CASSLAGTGALDGYTF
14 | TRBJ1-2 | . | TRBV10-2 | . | TGCGCCAGCAGTGAGTTCGCAGGGTCCTATGGCTACACCTTC | CASSEFAGSYGYTF
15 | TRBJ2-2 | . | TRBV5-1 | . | TGCGCCAGCATAGGGACCGATCTGAACACCGGGGAGCTGTTTTTT | CASIGTDLNTGELFF
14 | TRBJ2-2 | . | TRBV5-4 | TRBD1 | TGTGCCAGCAGCCTAGGACAGGGCACCGGGGAGCTGTTTTTT | CASSLGQGTGELFF
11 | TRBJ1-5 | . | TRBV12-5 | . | TGTGCTAGTGGTTTCGACCAGCCCCAGCATTTT | CASGFDQPQHF
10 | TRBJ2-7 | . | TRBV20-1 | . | TGCAGTGCTTACACTTGGGAGCAGTACTTC | CSAYTWEQYF
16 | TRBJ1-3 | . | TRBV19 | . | TGTGCCAGTAGTAGAAACGGACAGCTCTCTGGAAACACCATATATTTT | CASSRNGQLSGNTIYF
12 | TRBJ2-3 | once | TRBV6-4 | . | TGTGCCAGCAAGAGTGACGGGGGCACGCAGTATTTT | CASKSDGGTQYF
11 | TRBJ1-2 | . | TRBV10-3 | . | TGTGCCTTCAGCGGGGGGGATGGCTACACCTTC | CAFSGGDGYTF
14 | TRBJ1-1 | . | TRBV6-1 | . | TGTGCCAGCAGTGAAATGCTGGGAGCCACTGAAGCTTTCTTT | CASSEMLGATEAFF
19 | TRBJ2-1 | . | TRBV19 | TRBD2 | TGTGCCAGTAGTCCCTCGGGACTAGCGGGGGCCTCCTCCTACAATGAGCAGTTCTTC | CASSPSGLAGASSYNEQFF
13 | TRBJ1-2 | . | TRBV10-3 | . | TGTGCCATCAGTGAAGAAGGGGACGGGGGCTACACCTTC | CAISEEGDGGYTF
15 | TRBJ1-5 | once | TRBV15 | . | TGTGCCACCAGCAGAGATGCAGGGGCCCCCTGGCCCCAGCATTTT | CATSRDAGAPWPQHF
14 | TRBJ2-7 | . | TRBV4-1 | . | TGCGCCAGCAGCCAAACCAAAGTTGGGGGCGAGCAGTACTTC | CASSQTKVGGEQYF
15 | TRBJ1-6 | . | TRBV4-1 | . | TGCGCCAGCAGCCAACAAGCGGGAGATAATTCACCCCTCCACTTT | CASSQQAGDNSPLHF
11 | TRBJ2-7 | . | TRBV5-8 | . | TGTGCCAGCAGCACTACCTACGAGCAGTACTTC | CASSTTYEQYF
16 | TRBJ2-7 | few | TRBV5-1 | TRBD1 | TGCGCCAGCAGCTTTATCCCCGGACAGGGGGCCCTCGAGCAGTACTTC | CASSFIPGQGALEQYF
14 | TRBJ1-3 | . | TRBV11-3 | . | TGTGCCAGCAACCGACAGAGCTCTGGAAACACCATATATTTT | CASNRQSSGNTIYF
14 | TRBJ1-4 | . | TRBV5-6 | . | TGTGCCAGCAGCTTAAGCGGGGCAAAGGAAAAACTGTTTTTT | CASSLSGAKEKLFF
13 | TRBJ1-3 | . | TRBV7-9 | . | TGTGCCAGCAGCCCAGGACCGCGAAACACCATATATTTT | CASSPGPRNTIYF
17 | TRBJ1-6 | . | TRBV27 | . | TGTGCCAGCAGTTTTGATAGGGGACGCTCCTATAATTCACCCCTCCACTTT | CASSFDRGRSYNSPLHF
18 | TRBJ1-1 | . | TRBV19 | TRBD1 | TGTGCCAGTAAGGTCGGGACAGGGGGAAAGGTCATGAACACTGAAGCTTTCTTT | CASKVGTGGKVMNTEAFF
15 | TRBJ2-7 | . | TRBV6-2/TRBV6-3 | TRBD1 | TGTGCCAGCAGTTACTTGTCGACAGGGGGTGAAGAGCAGTACTTC | CASSYLSTGGEEQYF
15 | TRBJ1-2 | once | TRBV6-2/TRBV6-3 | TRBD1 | TGTGCCAGCAGTTACTCCGGGGACAGGGGGTATGGCTACACCTTC | CASSYSGDRGYGYTF
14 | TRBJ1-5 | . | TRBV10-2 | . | TGCGCCAGCACCGGGACAACCGTCAATCAGCCCCAGCATTTT | CASTGTTVNQPQHF
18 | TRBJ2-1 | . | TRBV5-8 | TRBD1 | TGTGCCAGCAGCTGGGATACGCCCGGGACAGGGGAAATCGGTGAGCAGTTCTTC | CASSWDTPGTGEIGEQFF
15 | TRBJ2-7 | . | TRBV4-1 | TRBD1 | TGCGCCAGCAGCCCTATAGGGGACAGCTCCTACGAGCAGTACTTC | CASSPIGDSSYEQYF
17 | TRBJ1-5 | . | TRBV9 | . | TGTGCCAGCAGCGTAGGTGAGACAGAAAATAGCAATCAGCCCCAGCATTTT | CASSVGETENSNQPQHF
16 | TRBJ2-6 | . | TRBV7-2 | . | TGTGCCAGCAGCTTAATGGGGGTCTCTGGGGCCAACGTCCTGACTTTC | CASSLMGVSGANVLTF
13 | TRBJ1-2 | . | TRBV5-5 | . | TGTGCCAGCAGCTTGGTCGTTAACTATGGCTACACCTTC | CASSLVVNYGYTF
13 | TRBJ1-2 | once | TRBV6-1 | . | TGTGCCAGCAGTGAAGTCGGAGGGTATGGCTACACCTTC | CASSEVGGYGYTF
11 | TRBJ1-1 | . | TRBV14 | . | TGTGCCAGCAGCCAATACACTGAAGCTTTCTTT | CASSQYTEAFF
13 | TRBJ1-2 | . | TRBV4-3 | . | TGCGCCAGCAGCCAGAACGAAGGTTATGGCTACACCTTC | CASSQNEGYGYTF
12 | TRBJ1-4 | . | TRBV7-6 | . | TGTGCCAGCAGAGGCGGGAATGAAAAACTGTTTTTT | CASRGGNEKLFF
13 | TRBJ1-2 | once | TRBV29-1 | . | TGCAGCGTTGAAGGAGAGGTGAACTATGGCTACACCTTC | CSVEGEVNYGYTF
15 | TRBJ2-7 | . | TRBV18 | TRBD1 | TGTGCCAGCTCAACGGACAGGGGTGGGTCCTACGAGCAGTACTTC | CASSTDRGGSYEQYF
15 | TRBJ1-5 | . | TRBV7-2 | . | TGTGCCAGCAGCTTAGGGTCGCTGAGCAATCAGCCCCAGCATTTT | CASSLGSLSNQPQHF
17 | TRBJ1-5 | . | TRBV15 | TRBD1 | TGTGCCACCAGCAGAGGGACAGGCCTTTATAGCAATCAGCCCCAGCATTTT | CATSRGTGLYSNQPQHF
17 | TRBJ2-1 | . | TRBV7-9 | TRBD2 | TGTGCCAGCAGCTTATTGAGCGGGGGAAGCTCCTACAATGAGCAGTTCTTC | CASSLLSGGSSYNEQFF
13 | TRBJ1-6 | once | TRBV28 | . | TGTGCCAGCAGTTTCAGGCCTAATTCACCCCTCCACTTT | CASSFRPNSPLHF
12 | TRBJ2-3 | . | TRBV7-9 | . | TGTGCCAGCAGCCCCTCTCGGGACCCGCCGTATTTT | CASSPSRDPPYF
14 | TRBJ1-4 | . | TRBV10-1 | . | TGCGCCAGCAGTGAGGGGACACAGAATGAAAAACTGTTTTTT | CASSEGTQNEKLFF
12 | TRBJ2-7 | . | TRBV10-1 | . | TGCGCCAGCAGTGATATAGGCTACGAGCAGTACTTC | CASSDIGYEQYF
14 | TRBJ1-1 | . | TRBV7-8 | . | TGTGCCAGCAGCTTTTCTGACGGGAACACTGAAGCTTTCTTT | CASSFSDGNTEAFF
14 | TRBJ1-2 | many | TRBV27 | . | TGTGCCAGCAGTGGGCGGGTTGGGGGGCCCGGCTACACCTTC | CASSGRVGGPGYTF
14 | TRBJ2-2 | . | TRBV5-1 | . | TGCGCCAGCAGCTGGGCCCAGGGCACCGGGGAGCTGTTTTTT | CASSWAQGTGELFF
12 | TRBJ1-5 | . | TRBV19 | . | TGTGCCAGTAGTAGGCGGGATGTGGCCCAGCATTTT | CASSRRDVAQHF
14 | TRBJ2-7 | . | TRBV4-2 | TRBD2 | TGTGCCAGCAGCCAAGGGGAGGGGTCCTCCGAGCAGTACTTC | CASSQGEGSSEQYF
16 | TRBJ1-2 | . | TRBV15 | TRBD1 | TGTGCCACCAGCAGAGGAGACGGACAGGGGAGCCATGGCTACACCTTC | CATSRGDGQGSHGYTF
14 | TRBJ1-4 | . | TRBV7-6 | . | TGTGCCAGCAGGCCGACAACAACTAATGAAAAACTGTTTTTT | CASRPTTTNEKLFF
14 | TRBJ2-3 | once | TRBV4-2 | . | TGTGCCAGCAGCCAAAGCGGTAGCACAGATACGCAGTATTTT | CASSQSGSTDTQYF
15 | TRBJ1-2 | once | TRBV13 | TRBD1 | TGTGCCAGCATGAGGGGGCATTTTTCTTCCTATGGCTACACCTTC | CASMRGHFSSYGYTF
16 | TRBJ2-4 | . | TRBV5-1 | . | TGCGCCAGCAGCTTGGCGGGGTCAAATGCCAAAAACATTCAGTACTTC | CASSLAGSNAKNIQYF
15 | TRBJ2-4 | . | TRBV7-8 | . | TGTGCCAGCAGCTTAGATAGGGTAGCCAAAAACATTCAGTACTTC | CASSLDRVAKNIQYF